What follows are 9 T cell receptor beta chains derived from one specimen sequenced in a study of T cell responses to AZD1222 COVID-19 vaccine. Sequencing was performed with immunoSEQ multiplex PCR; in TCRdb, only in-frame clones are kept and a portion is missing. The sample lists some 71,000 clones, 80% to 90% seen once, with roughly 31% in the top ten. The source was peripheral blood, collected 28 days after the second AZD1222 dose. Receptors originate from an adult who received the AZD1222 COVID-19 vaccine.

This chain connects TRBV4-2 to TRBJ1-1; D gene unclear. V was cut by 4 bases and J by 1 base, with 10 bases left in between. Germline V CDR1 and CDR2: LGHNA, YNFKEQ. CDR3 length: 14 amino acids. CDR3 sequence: CASSPQGANTEAFF. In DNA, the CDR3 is TGTGCCAGCAGCCCCCAAGGAGCGAACACTGAAGCTTTCTTT.

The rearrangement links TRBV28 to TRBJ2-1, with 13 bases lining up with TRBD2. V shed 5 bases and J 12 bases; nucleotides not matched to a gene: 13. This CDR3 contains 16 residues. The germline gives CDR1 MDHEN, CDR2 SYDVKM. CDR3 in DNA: TGTGCCAGCAGTATCCCGGGACTAGCGGGAATTCAGGGGCAGTTCTTC. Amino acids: CASSIPGLAGIQGQFF.

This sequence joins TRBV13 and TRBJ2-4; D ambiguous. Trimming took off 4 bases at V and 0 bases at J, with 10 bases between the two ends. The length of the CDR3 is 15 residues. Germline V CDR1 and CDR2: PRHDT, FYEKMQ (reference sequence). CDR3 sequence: CASSSAYLAKNIQYF. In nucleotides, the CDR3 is TGTGCCAGCAGCTCCGCCTACCTAGCCAAAAACATTCAGTACTTC. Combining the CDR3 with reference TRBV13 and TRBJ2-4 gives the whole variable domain AAGVIQSPRHLIKEKRETATLKCYPIPRHDTVYWYQQGPGQDPQFLISFYEKMQSDKGSIPDRFSAQQFSDYHSELNMSSLELGDSALYFCASSSAYLAKNIQYFGAGTRLSVL.

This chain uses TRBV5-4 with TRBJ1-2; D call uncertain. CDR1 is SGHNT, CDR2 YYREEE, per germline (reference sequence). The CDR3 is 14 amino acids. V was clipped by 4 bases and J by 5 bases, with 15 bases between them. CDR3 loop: CASSPRVSGYGYTF. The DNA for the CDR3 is TGTGCCAGCAGCCCGAGGGTCTCCGGGTATGGCTACACCTTC.

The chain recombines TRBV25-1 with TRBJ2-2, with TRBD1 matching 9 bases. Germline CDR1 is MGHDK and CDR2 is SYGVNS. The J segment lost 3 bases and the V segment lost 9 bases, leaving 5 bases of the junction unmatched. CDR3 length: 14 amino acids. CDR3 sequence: CASRTGGHTGELFF. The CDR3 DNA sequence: TGTGCCAGTAGAACAGGGGGCCACACCGGGGAGCTGTTTTTT.

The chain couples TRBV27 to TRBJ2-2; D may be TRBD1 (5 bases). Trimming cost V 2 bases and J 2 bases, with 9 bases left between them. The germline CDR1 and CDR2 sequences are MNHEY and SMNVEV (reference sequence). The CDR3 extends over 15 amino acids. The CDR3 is CASSLATVNTGELFF. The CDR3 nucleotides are TGTGCCAGCAGTTTAGCGACAGTCAACACCGGGGAGCTGTTTTTT.

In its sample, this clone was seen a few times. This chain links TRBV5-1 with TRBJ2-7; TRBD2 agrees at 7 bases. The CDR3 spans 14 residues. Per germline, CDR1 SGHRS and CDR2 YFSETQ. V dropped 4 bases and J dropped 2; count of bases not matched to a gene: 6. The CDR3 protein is CASSGSGTTYEQYF. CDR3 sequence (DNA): TGCGCCAGCAGCGGGAGCGGGACGACCTACGAGCAGTACTTC.

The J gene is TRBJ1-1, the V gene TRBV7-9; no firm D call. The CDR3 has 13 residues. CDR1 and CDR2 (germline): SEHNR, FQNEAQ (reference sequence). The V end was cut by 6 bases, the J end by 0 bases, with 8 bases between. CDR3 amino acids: CASRGRVNTEAFF. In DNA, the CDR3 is TGTGCCAGCAGGGGGAGGGTGAACACTGAAGCTTTCTTT.

The DNA for the CDR3 is TGTGCCAGCAGCTTAAGCGGGGGGCGCGCCTATGGCTACACCTTC. Translated, it gives CASSLSGGRAYGYTF. This sequence joins TRBV11-2 and TRBJ1-2; D is perhaps TRBD1 (6 bases). There are 15 residues in the CDR3. CDR1 and CDR2 from the germline V gene are SGHAT and FQNNGV. V was shortened by 2 bases and J by 4 bases, with 14 bases between the two germline ends.